The next 19 T cell receptor beta chains were all read from a single sample in a study of blood T cell repertoires in COVID-19. Clones were read by immunoSEQ multiplex PCR, and TCRdb kept only the in-frame ones, dropping some. The sample lists over 70,000 clones, 75% to 90% seen once, with around 17% in the top ten. Sequencing was carried out using peripheral blood. These receptors were obtained from a human donor in a cohort sampled during active COVID-19.

V usage is TRBV5-5 and J usage is TRBJ1-6; D remains unclear. In germline, CDR1 is SGHKS, CDR2 YYEKEE (reference sequence). V lost 2 bases and J lost 0, with 12 bases in between. The CDR3 totals 17 residues. The CDR3 here is CASSLTPGSSYNSPLHF. Written as DNA, the CDR3 is TGTGCCAGCAGCTTAACACCGGGGAGCTCCTATAATTCACCCCTCCACTTT. The full variable domain, completed using reference TRBV5-5 and TRBJ1-6, is DAGVTQSPTHLIKTRGQQVTLRCSPISGHKSVSWYQQVLGQGPQFIFQYYEKEERGRGNFPDRFSARQFPNYSSELNVNALLLGDSALYLCASSLTPGSSYNSPLHFGNGTRLTVT.

This rearrangement joins TRBV7-2 to TRBJ1-1, with 9 positions matching TRBD1. This CDR3 has 13 amino acids. V dropped 3 bases and J dropped 11; count of bases not matched to a gene: 7. From germline, CDR1 is SGHTA and CDR2 FQGNSA. The CDR3 loop is CASSFDRGDDAFF. CDR3 in DNA: TGTGCCAGCAGCTTCGACAGGGGGGACGATGCTTTCTTT.

This chain links TRBV5-8 with TRBJ1-1, with D unclear. CDR1 is SGHTS and CDR2 is YDEGEE in the germline V gene. This CDR3 is 14 amino acids long. Trimming removed 0 bases at V and 2 bases at J, with 8 bases between. The DNA for the CDR3 is TGTGCCAGCAGCTTGGGGGCCCTAAACACTGAAGCTTTCTTT. This sequence encodes CASSLGALNTEAFF.

The chain combines TRBV5-1 with TRBJ1-2; TRBD1 agrees at 11 bases. Germline V gene lookup returns CDR1 SGHRS and CDR2 YFSETQ. There are 13 residues in the CDR3. Trimming took 10 bases from V and 7 from J; bases not matched to a gene: 9. The CDR3 DNA is TGCGCCCAGAGCGGACAGGGGGCATGTGGCTACACCTTC. Encoded protein: CAQSGQGACGYTF.

This clone is a singleton in its sample. The chain combines TRBV27 with TRBJ1-2; 9 nucleotides agree with TRBD1. The CDR3 spans 14 residues. Unmatched junction bases numbered 0, after V lost 0 bases and J lost 4 bases. Germline-derived CDR1 and CDR2 are MNHEY and SMNVEV (reference sequence). The CDR3 nucleotides are TGTGCCAGCAGTTTATCGGGACAGGGCTATGGCTACACCTTC. This gives the protein CASSLSGQGYGYTF.

V and J are TRBV11-2 and TRBJ2-7; D might be TRBD1 (5 bases). Trimming cost V 5 bases and J 2 bases, with 7 bases left between them. The germline V gene has CDR1 SGHAT and CDR2 FQNNGV. The CDR3 contains 12 residues. DNA for the CDR3: TGTGCCAGCAGCCCAGGGACCTACGAGCAGTACTTC. The encoded protein is CASSPGTYEQYF.

The gene calls are TRBV3-1 (or the pseudogene TRBV3-2) and TRBJ2-1; the D gene is possibly TRBD1 (5 bases). CDR1 and CDR2 from the germline V gene are LGHDT and YNNKEL (reference sequence). V gave up 6 bases and J gave up 6 bases, with 12 bases separating them. The CDR3 is 13 amino acids. The CDR3 protein is CASRLSQGNEQFF. The CDR3 DNA follows: TGTGCCAGCAGATTATCTCAGGGCAATGAGCAGTTCTTC.

This chain links TRBV7-2 with TRBJ1-2; 7 nucleotides match TRBD1. V lost 5 bases, J lost 7 bases, and 4 bases stayed unmatched. CDR1 is SGHTA, CDR2 FQGNSA, per germline. The CDR3 has 12 amino acids. CDR3 loop: CASSKTGIGYTF. In nucleotides, the CDR3 is TGTGCCAGCAGCAAGACAGGGATTGGCTACACCTTC.

This clone appeared once. The chain joins TRBV30 to TRBJ1-1; the match to TRBD1 covers 8 bases. This CDR3 comprises 14 residues. J was trimmed by 0 bases and V by 4 bases; bases with no gene match: 4. Germline CDR1 GTSNPN, CDR2 SVGIG (reference sequence). The CDR3 region has the DNA TGTGCCTGGAATGGGGGACAGGTGAACACTGAAGCTTTCTTT. It translates to CAWNGGQVNTEAFF.

The V call is TRBV27, the J call TRBJ2-3; 9 nucleotides match TRBD2. There are 15 residues in the CDR3. V was clipped by 5 bases and J by 7 bases; unmatched bases: 10. Per germline, CDR1 MNHEY and CDR2 SMNVEV (reference sequence). The CDR3 nucleotides are TGTGCCAGCAGTCTACTAGCGGGCTCTCGGAATACGCAGTATTTT. It specifies CASSLLAGSRNTQYF.

V usage is TRBV7-8 and J usage is TRBJ1-5, with 7 bases matching TRBD1. J was trimmed by 2 bases and V by 5 bases; bases with no gene match: 12. This CDR3 has 17 amino acids. Germline loops: CDR1 SGHVS, CDR2 FQNEAQ. CDR3 nucleotide sequence: TGTGCCAGCAGCGCGCAAACAGGGGCTTTGGGCAATCAGCCCCAGCATTTT. Amino acids: CASSAQTGALGNQPQHF.

This rearrangement joins TRBV2 to TRBJ2-2; 7 bases map to TRBD1. V lost 6 bases, J lost 5 bases, and 6 bases stayed unmatched. From germline, CDR1 is SNHLY and CDR2 FYNNEI. The CDR3 contains 14 residues. This chain's CDR3 is CASRDREITGELFF. In nucleotides, the CDR3 is TGTGCCAGCAGAGACAGGGAAATAACCGGGGAGCTGTTTTTT.

This chain uses TRBV5-1 with TRBJ1-5, with D hard to call. CDR3 length: 15 amino acids. Trimming removed 4 bases from V and 0 bases from J, with 11 bases in between. Germline V CDR1 and CDR2: SGHRS, YFSETQ. This CDR3 reads CASSPTANSNQPQHF. The CDR3 DNA is TGCGCCAGCAGCCCTACAGCTAATAGCAATCAGCCCCAGCATTTT.

This clone was counted ten times or more. V and J are TRBV5-6 and TRBJ2-1; TRBD1 matches 9 bases. The CDR3 runs 16 residues. The junction had 5 bases not matched to a gene; V was cut back by 1 base and J by 3 bases. In germline, CDR1 is SGHDT, CDR2 YYEEEE. DNA of the CDR3: TGTGCCAGCAGCTTGCACGGACAGGGGTTCTACAATGAGCAGTTCTTC. It encodes CASSLHGQGFYNEQFF.

This chain links TRBV11-1 with TRBJ2-7; 8 bases are a match to TRBD1. The V and J ends lost 5 bases and 3 bases, in that order; junction bases with no gene match: 6. CDR1 SGHAT and CDR2 FQDESV come from the germline V gene (reference sequence). The CDR3 is made up of 14 amino acids. CDR3 nucleotide sequence: TGTGCCAGCAGCACCCAGACAGGGGTCTACGAGCAGTACTTC. Protein sequence: CASSTQTGVYEQYF.

This chain joins TRBV25-1 and TRBJ2-3; 12 bases map to TRBD2. Looked up from germline, CDR1 is MGHDK and CDR2 is SYGVNS. The CDR3 loop spans 14 amino acids. V trimming: 8 bases; J trimming: 4 bases; junction bases outside the gene matches: 4. For the CDR3, the DNA is TGTGCCAGCCGGCTAGCGGGGGGGTCAGATACGCAGTATTTT. Its protein is CASRLAGGSDTQYF.

This chain links TRBV30 with TRBJ1-6, with D tentatively TRBD1 (5 bases). Trimming left V 3 bases short and J 7 bases short, with 19 bases between. Germline values: CDR1 GTSNPN, CDR2 SVGIG (reference sequence). The CDR3 is 16 residues long. The CDR3 loop is CAWRVSLGTRNSPLHF. For the CDR3, the DNA is TGTGCCTGGAGGGTGTCGCTGGGGACTCGGAATTCACCCCTCCACTTT.

The V call is TRBV24-1, the J call TRBJ1-2; D is perhaps TRBD1 (5 bases). The V end was cut by 6 bases, the J end by 3 bases, with 7 bases between. Germline V gives CDR1 KGHDR, CDR2 SFDVKD. This CDR3 is built from 12 residues. CDR3 in amino acids: CATSSRDYGYTF. The CDR3, as DNA: TGTGCCACCAGTTCCAGGGACTATGGCTACACCTTC.

The genes are TRBV7-8 and TRBJ2-2; D perhaps matches TRBD2 (6 bases). Looked up from germline, CDR1 is SGHVS and CDR2 is FQNEAQ. V was pared by 3 bases and J by 6 bases, with 11 bases between. The CDR3 totals 14 residues. The chain's CDR3 is CASSFSPGAGELFF. CDR3 DNA sequence: TGTGCCAGCAGCTTCTCCCCGGGAGCCGGGGAGCTGTTTTTT.